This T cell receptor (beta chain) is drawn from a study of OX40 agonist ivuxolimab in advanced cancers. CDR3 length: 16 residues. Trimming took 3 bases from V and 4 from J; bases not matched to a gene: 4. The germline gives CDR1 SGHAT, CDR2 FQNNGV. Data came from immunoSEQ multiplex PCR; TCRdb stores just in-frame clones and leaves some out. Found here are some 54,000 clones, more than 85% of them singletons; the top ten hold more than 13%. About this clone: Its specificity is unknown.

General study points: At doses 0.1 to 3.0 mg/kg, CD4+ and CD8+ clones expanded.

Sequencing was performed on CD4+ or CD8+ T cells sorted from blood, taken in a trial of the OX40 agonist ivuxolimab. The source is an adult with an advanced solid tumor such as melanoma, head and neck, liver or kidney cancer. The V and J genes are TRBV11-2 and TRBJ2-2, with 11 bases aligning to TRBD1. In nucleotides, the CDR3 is TGTGCCAGCAGCTTCGGACAGGGGGCGTCCACCGGGGAGCTGTTTTTT. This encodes CASSFGQGASTGELFF.